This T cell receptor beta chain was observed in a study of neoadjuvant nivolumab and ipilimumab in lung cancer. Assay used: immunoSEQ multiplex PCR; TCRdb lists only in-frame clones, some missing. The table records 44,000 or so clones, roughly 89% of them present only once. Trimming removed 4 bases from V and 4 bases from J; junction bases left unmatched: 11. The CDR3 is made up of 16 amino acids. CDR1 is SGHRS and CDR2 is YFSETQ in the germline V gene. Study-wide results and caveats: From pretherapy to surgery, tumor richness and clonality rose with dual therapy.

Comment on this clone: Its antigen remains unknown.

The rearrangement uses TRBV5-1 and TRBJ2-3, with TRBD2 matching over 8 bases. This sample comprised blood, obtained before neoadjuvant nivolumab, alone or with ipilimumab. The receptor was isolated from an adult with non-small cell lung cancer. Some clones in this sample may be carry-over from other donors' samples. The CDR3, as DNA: TGCGCCAGCAGCCATACTAGCGGAGCCCCCCCAGATACGCAGTATTTT. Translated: CASSHTSGAPPDTQYF.